This T cell receptor (beta chain) was sequenced in a study of T cell repertoires in cytomegalovirus infection (dated by TCRdb to the late 2010s). Looking at the study overall: Donor HLA type was relevant to the analysis, because carriage of CMV infection together with the matching HLA type was indicated by public TCR beta signatures.

This clonotype has only a few counts. No cognate antigen has been identified for it. Base qualities are not at hand, and no much larger clone is one base apart. General conclusions and limits of the study: In both this cohort and an independent roughly 350-donor cohort, the cumulative frequency of public TCR beta family members distinguished carriers of CMV infection plus the relevant HLA type. The ex vivo response was dominated by HLA-C-restricted CMV-specific TCR beta clonotypes, and the single most frequent clonotype in two of eight donors was supplied by these HLA-C-restricted clonotypes.

The instrument was an Illumina HiSeq 1500. TCRdb trimmed public reads at Q25 via fastp, called clones via MiXCR and kept in-frame beta chains. All rows with the same CDR3 protein become a single entry with the most common DNA and genes. Recorded for this sample are approximately 700,000 distinct CDR3 sequences; roughly 35% of them occurred a single time. Clones ranked in the top ten supply 2.5% to 3.5% of the sample. Trimming takes 5 bases from V and 8 bases from J, and the germline ends sit 12 bases apart. The germline V gene provides CDR1 MDHEN and CDR2 SYDVKM. From the cysteine up to the phenylalanine, the CDR3 has a length of 12 residues. The only DNA kept is the CDR3, 36 bases in frame from the first base.

Recombination joined TRBV28 with TRBJ1-2, and the D gene may be TRBD1, 6 bases matching. The sample consisted of PBMCs. The TCR sequence derives from a human donor in good health (CMV status not recorded). Some clones in this sample may be carry-over from other donors' samples. CDR3 sequence: CASSLNRVGYTF. The DNA sequence is as follows: TGTGCCAGCAGTCTTAACAGGGTGGGCTACACCTTC.